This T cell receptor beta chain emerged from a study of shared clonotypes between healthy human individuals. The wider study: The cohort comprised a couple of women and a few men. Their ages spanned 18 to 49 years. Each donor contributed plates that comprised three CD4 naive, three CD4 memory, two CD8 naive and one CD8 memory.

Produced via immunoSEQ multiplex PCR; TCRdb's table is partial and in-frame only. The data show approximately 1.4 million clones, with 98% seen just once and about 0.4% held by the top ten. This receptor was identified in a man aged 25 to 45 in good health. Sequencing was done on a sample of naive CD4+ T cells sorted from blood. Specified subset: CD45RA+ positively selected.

CDR3 nucleotides: TGTGCCAGCAGTTCCCTCTCACTAGACTACGAGCAGTACTTC. Protein: CASSSLSLDYEQYF. This chain joins TRBV28 and TRBJ2-7, with TRBD2 as a possible D gene (5 bases). The CDR3 is 14 residues long. The germline V gene has CDR1 MDHEN and CDR2 SYDVKM. Trimming left V 4 bases short and J 3 bases short, with 13 bases between.